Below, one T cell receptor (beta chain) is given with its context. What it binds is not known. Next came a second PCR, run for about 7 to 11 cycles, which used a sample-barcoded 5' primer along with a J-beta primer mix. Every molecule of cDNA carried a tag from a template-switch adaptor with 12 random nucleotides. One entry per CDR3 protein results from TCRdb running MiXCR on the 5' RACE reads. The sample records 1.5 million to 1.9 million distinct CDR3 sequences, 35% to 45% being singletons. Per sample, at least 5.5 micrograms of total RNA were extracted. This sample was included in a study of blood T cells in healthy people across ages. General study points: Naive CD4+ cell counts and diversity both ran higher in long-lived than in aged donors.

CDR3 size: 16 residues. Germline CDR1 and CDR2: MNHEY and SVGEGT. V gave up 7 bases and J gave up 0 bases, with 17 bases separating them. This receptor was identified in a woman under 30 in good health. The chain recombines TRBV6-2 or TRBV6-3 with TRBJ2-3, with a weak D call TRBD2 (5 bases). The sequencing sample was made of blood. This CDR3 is CASNPLLRASTDTQYF. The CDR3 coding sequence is TGTGCCAGCAATCCCTTATTGCGGGCTAGCACAGATACGCAGTATTTT.